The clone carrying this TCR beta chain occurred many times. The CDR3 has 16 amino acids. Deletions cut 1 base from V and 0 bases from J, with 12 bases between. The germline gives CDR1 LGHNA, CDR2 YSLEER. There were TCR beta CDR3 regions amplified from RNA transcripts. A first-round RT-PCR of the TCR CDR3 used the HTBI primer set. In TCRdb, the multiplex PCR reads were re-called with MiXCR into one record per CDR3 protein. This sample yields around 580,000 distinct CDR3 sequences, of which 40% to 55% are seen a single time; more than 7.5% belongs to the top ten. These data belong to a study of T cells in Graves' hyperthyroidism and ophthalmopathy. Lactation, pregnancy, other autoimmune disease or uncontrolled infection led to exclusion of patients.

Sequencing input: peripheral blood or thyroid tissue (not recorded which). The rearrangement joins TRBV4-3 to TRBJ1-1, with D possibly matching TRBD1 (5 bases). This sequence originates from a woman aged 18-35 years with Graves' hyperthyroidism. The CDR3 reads CASSQVGGRVNTEAFF. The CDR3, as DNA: TGCGCCAGCAGCCAAGTGGGGGGACGGGTGAACACTGAAGCTTTCTTT.